A single sample gave rise to the 31 T cell receptor beta chains below, sequenced in a study of T cells in Graves' hyperthyroidism and ophthalmopathy. RNA transcripts yielded amplified TCR beta CDR3 regions. HTBI primers were the set used in a first-round RT-PCR of the TCR CDR3. TCRdb independently ran MiXCR on the multiplex PCR reads; one entry per CDR3 protein. The sample yields roughly 130,000 distinct CDR3 sequences, roughly a fifth seen once. The sequenced sample consisted of blood. These receptors originate from a woman in her 50s with Graves' hyperthyroidism that later progressed to Graves' ophthalmopathy.

This clonotype occurred many times. The chain combines TRBV2 with TRBJ2-1, with 14 bases aligning to TRBD2. The junction had 6 bases not matched to a gene; V was cut back by 6 bases and J by 5 bases. CDR1 is SNHLY, CDR2 FYNNEI, per germline. The CDR3 length is 16 residues. The CDR3 DNA is TGTGCCAGCAGGCGACTAGCGGGAGGGCCGCACAATGAGCAGTTCTTC. It specifies CASRRLAGGPHNEQFF.

This clonotype has at least ten counts. The chain combines TRBV5-6 with TRBJ1-5, with 10 positions matching TRBD1. This CDR3 comprises 14 residues. Germline lookup yields CDR1 SGHDT and CDR2 YYEEEE. The V segment lost 4 bases and the J segment 5 bases; nucleotides outside the gene matches: 3. CDR3 in DNA: TGTGCCAGCAGCACCGGGACAGGGGATCAGCCCCAGCATTTT. Translation gives CASSTGTGDQPQHF.

In this sample, this clonotype turned up a few times. This sequence joins TRBV5-4 and TRBJ2-1; D not certain. Trimming pared 1 base from V and 0 bases from J, leaving 11 bases between. Germline CDR1 is SGHNT and CDR2 is YYREEE (reference sequence). The CDR3 is 16 residues long. The CDR3 bases are TGTGCCAGCAGCTTGTCGGCTTTTAGCTCCTACAATGAGCAGTTCTTC. Its protein product is CASSLSAFSSYNEQFF.

The chain links TRBV14 to TRBJ1-2, with D hard to call. CDR3 length: 14 residues. V was cut by 1 base and J by 1 base, with 7 bases left in between. Germline lookup yields CDR1 SGHDN and CDR2 FVKESK. The CDR3 DNA sequence: TGTGCCAGCAGCCAAGTTAGTGGTAACTATGGCTACACCTTC. Translated: CASSQVSGNYGYTF.

The chain has TRBV2 and TRBJ1-1; 7 bases line up with TRBD1. J was trimmed by 0 bases and V by 4 bases; bases with no gene match: 2. CDR3 length equals 14 residues. Germline V gene data show CDR1 as SNHLY and CDR2 as FYNNEI. In nucleotides, the CDR3 is TGTGCCAGCAGTGGACAGGGACTGAACACTGAAGCTTTCTTT. Residues: CASSGQGLNTEAFF.

This clonotype was recorded many times. This chain connects TRBV6-5 to TRBJ2-1, with 7 bases that match TRBD1. From germline, CDR1 is MNHEY and CDR2 SVGAGI. CDR3 size: 14 residues. V dropped 2 bases and J dropped 7; count of bases not matched to a gene: 5. The CDR3 bases are TGTGCCAGCAGTTACCCGAGGGACAGTAATGAGCAGTTCTTC. It yields the protein CASSYPRDSNEQFF.

This clonotype was counted ten times or more. This chain joins TRBV7-9 and TRBJ2-1, with 16 bases that match TRBD2. CDR3 length: 16 amino acids. J gave up 7 bases and V 6 bases, and 6 bases lay outside the gene matches. Per germline, CDR1 SEHNR and CDR2 FQNEAQ (reference sequence). CDR3 bases: TGTGCCAGCAGGTCTCTGGGACTAGCGGGAGGGAATGAGCAGTTCTTC. Protein product: CASRSLGLAGGNEQFF. The full variable domain, completed using reference TRBV7-9 and TRBJ2-1, is DTGVSQNPRHKITKRGQNVTFRCDPISEHNRLYWYRQTLGQGPEFLTYFQNEAQLEKSRLLSDRFSAERPKGSFSTLEIQRTEQGDSAMYLCASRSLGLAGGNEQFFGPGTRLTVL.

The chain employs TRBV6-1 and TRBJ1-3, with D hard to call. In germline, CDR1 is MNHNS, CDR2 SASEGT. This CDR3 is built from 17 residues. V was trimmed by 4 bases and J by 0 bases, leaving 16 bases between them. The CDR3 region is CASSARPSGPSGNTIYF. DNA of the CDR3: TGTGCCAGCAGTGCAAGACCTTCTGGGCCCTCTGGAAACACCATATATTTT.

The genes are TRBV29-1 and TRBJ2-2, with TRBD2 matching over 15 bases. CDR1 is SQVTM, CDR2 ANQGSEA, per germline. Unmatched junction bases numbered 4, after V lost 5 bases and J lost 6 bases. The CDR3 sequence is 15 residues long. CDR3 sequence: CSVSGLAGGAGELFF. The CDR3 nucleotides read TGCAGCGTTTCCGGACTAGCGGGAGGGGCCGGGGAGCTGTTTTTT.

This clonotype was observed many times. This chain connects TRBV18 to TRBJ2-3, with D possibly called TRBD1 or TRBD2 (5 bases each). The CDR3 runs to 14 residues. Germline V gene data show CDR1 as KGHSH and CDR2 as LQKENI. The V gene lost 6 bases and the J gene lost 4 bases, with 14 bases spanning the gap. CDR3 sequence reads: CASSLGPSADTQYF. DNA for the CDR3: TGTGCCAGCTCGCTGGGACCGTCGGCAGATACGCAGTATTTT.

This clonotype was found many times. The V gene is TRBV2, the J gene TRBJ1-2; D is unresolved. Germline V gives CDR1 SNHLY, CDR2 FYNNEI. This CDR3 is built from 12 residues. Trimming left V 5 bases short and J 6 bases short, with 10 bases between. CDR3 in amino acids: CASSQTRNGYTF. Here the CDR3 DNA reads TGTGCCAGCAGTCAAACCAGGAATGGCTACACCTTC.

This clonotype has at least ten counts. This rearrangement joins TRBV20-1 to TRBJ1-4; unclear D gene. This CDR3 region has 13 residues. Trimming shortened V by 7 bases and J by 7 bases, and 16 bases separated the two germline ends. Germline V gene data show CDR1 as DFQATT and CDR2 as SNEGSKA (reference sequence). DNA for the CDR3: TGCAGTGGGGCCGGGGAGGAAGGTGAAAAACTGTTTTTT. Residues: CSGAGEEGEKLFF.

This clonotype came up many times. The chain has TRBV7-9 and TRBJ2-3, with 10 nucleotides matching TRBD2. This CDR3 comprises 15 residues. Trimming took 5 bases from V and 3 from J; bases not matched to a gene: 5. Per the germline V gene, CDR1 is SEHNR and CDR2 is FQNEAQ (reference sequence). In nucleotides, the CDR3 is TGTGCCAGCAGCCAGCGGGAGGGCCTTACAGATACGCAGTATTTT. Protein sequence: CASSQREGLTDTQYF.

This clonotype was observed a single time. The rearrangement joins TRBV16 to TRBJ2-7, with 8 bases lining up with TRBD1. Germline V gene sequence: CDR1 KGHSY, CDR2 FQNENV. Trimming cost V 2 bases and J 6 bases; bases outside gene matches: 3. The CDR3 loop spans 13 amino acids. The CDR3 nucleotides are TGTGCCAGCAGCCAAAGGGACAGGAGCGAGCAGTACTTC. Translated: CASSQRDRSEQYF.

The V call is TRBV28, the J call TRBJ2-2; 7 bases align to TRBD1. Trimming at V came to 2 bases and at J to 5 bases, leaving 17 bases not matched to a gene. The CDR3 covers 19 residues. CDR1 and CDR2 (germline): MDHEN, SYDVKM. CDR3 loop: CASSLIVYRTGTWTGELFF. The CDR3 DNA reads TGTGCCAGCAGTTTAATTGTATACCGGACAGGTACTTGGACCGGGGAGCTGTTTTTT.

There are many counts of this clonotype. The genes are TRBV5-1 and TRBJ1-3; 9 bases match TRBD1. Germline CDR1 and CDR2: SGHRS and YFSETQ. Losses at the gene ends were 4 bases for V and 3 bases for J; bases not matched to a gene: 2. The CDR3 has 14 amino acids. Here the CDR3 DNA reads TGCGCCAGCAGCGCGGGACAGGGTGGAAACACCATATATTTT. Translation: CASSAGQGGNTIYF.

This chain connects TRBV28 to TRBJ2-3, with D tentatively TRBD2 (5 bases). Trimming took 2 bases from V and 4 from J, leaving 10 bases between them. CDR1 is MDHEN and CDR2 is SYDVKM in the germline V gene. CDR3 length: 14 amino acids. This CDR3 is CASSLTYSADTQYF. CDR3 DNA: TGTGCCAGCAGTTTAACCTATAGCGCAGATACGCAGTATTTT.

The J gene is TRBJ1-1, the V gene TRBV9; perhaps TRBD1 as D (6 bases). In germline, CDR1 is SGDLS, CDR2 YYNGEE. This CDR3 contains 13 residues. The V gene lost 4 bases and the J gene lost 10 bases, with 17 bases spanning the gap. Here the CDR3 DNA reads TGTGCCAGCAGCTCCTCGGGGGGCGTTGGAGCTTTCTTT. It specifies CASSSSGGVGAFF.

This clonotype appeared many times. This chain links TRBV11-2 with TRBJ2-7; a weak D match, TRBD2 (6 bases). CDR1 SGHAT and CDR2 FQNNGV come from the germline V gene. V was shortened by 3 bases and J by 7 bases, with 13 bases between the two germline ends. The CDR3 loop spans 13 amino acids. The CDR3 is CASSFSGLGEQYF. The CDR3 DNA follows: TGTGCCAGCAGCTTTTCGGGACTGGGGGAGCAGTACTTC.

V usage is TRBV6-5 and J usage is TRBJ2-1, with D perhaps matching TRBD2 (7 bases). The CDR3 loop spans 17 amino acids. Per germline, CDR1 MNHEY and CDR2 SVGAGI. V shed 0 bases and J shed 12 bases, with 24 bases lying between them. The CDR3 coding sequence is TGTGCCAGCAGTTACTCGACCGGGGGGCTCCCCTTGTTTGGGCAGTTCTTC. Translation: CASSYSTGGLPLFGQFF.

The chain recombines TRBV29-1 with TRBJ2-3; D is unresolved. Germline CDR1 is SQVTM and CDR2 is ANQGSEA. This CDR3 region has 13 residues. Trimming stripped 3 bases from V and 0 bases from J, with 7 bases between. CDR3 amino acids: CSVEVGSTDTQYF. In DNA form, the CDR3 reads TGCAGCGTTGAGGTCGGTAGCACAGATACGCAGTATTTT.

The chain joins TRBV27 to TRBJ1-5; D uncertain. There are 13 residues in the CDR3. From germline, CDR1 is MNHEY and CDR2 SMNVEV (reference sequence). The ends were cut back, 2 bases at V and 5 bases at J, with 7 bases in the middle. For the CDR3, the DNA is TGTGCCAGCAGTTTACGTGAACATCAGCCCCAGCATTTT. It specifies CASSLREHQPQHF.

The chain links TRBV9 to TRBJ1-5, with D unresolved. The CDR3 is 12 residues long. V was pared by 3 bases and J by 4 bases, with 5 bases between. Per the germline V gene, CDR1 is SGDLS and CDR2 is YYNGEE. CDR3 bases: TGTGCCAGCAGCGGATCTAATCAGCCCCAGCATTTT. Translating gives CASSGSNQPQHF.

This clonotype was observed many times. The rearrangement joins TRBV28 to TRBJ2-3, with D maybe TRBD2 (7 bases). Per the germline V gene, CDR1 is MDHEN and CDR2 is SYDVKM. Between the trimmed V and J ends, which lost 6 bases and 9 bases, there was a span of 25 bases. The CDR3 runs to 16 residues. The CDR3 loop is CASSTTWGGTDQTQYF. CDR3 nucleotides: TGTGCCAGCAGCACCACATGGGGGGGCACGGACCAGACGCAGTATTTT.

This clonotype was seen at least ten times. The chain uses TRBV20-1 and TRBJ1-5, with 10 bases aligning to TRBD1. The length of the CDR3 is 15 residues. Germline V gene data show CDR1 as DFQATT and CDR2 as SNEGSKA (reference sequence). Trimming took 6 bases from V and 4 from J; bases not matched to a gene: 9. CDR3 amino acids: CSASPRTGGNQPQHF. The CDR3 nucleotides are TGCAGTGCCTCTCCCAGGACAGGGGGGAATCAGCCCCAGCATTTT.

This clonotype was recorded at least ten times. The rearrangement links TRBV28 to TRBJ2-3; no firm D call. The CDR3 runs to 16 residues. Trimming took off 4 bases at V and 0 bases at J, with 14 bases between the two ends. Germline V gene sequence: CDR1 MDHEN, CDR2 SYDVKM. In DNA, the CDR3 is TGTGCCAGCAGTTCCGGTCGGACGTTAAGCACAGATACGCAGTATTTT. The encoded protein is CASSSGRTLSTDTQYF.

This clonotype turned up a few times. V gene TRBV9 combines with J gene TRBJ2-7, with 8 bases identical to TRBD2. J was trimmed by 2 bases and V by 0 bases; bases with no gene match: 4. The CDR3 consists of 15 residues. Per germline, CDR1 SGDLS and CDR2 YYNGEE. The chain's CDR3 is CASSVEGTSPYEQYF. CDR3 sequence (DNA): TGTGCCAGCAGCGTAGAAGGGACTAGTCCCTACGAGCAGTACTTC.

This clonotype was observed at least ten times. The V and J genes are TRBV3-1 and TRBJ2-7, with 10 bases identical to TRBD2. Germline CDR1 LGHDT, CDR2 YNNKEL (reference sequence). The CDR3 spans 15 residues. J gave up 2 bases and V 3 bases, and 4 bases lay outside the gene matches. The CDR3 DNA sequence: TGTGCCAGCAGCCATCGGACTAGCGGTACCTACGAGCAGTACTTC. Residues: CASSHRTSGTYEQYF.

The sample holds many counts of this clonotype. The CDR3 DNA follows: TGTGCCAGCAGCGCTGTAGAATACTATGGCTACACCTTC. Protein product: CASSAVEYYGYTF. This chain joins TRBV2 and TRBJ1-2; D ambiguous. Trimming pared 6 bases from V and 3 bases from J, leaving 11 bases between. Germline assignment: CDR1 SNHLY and CDR2 FYNNEI. The CDR3 has 13 amino acids.

This clonotype was picked up a small number of times. This sequence joins TRBV4-1 and TRBJ2-1, with a weak D call TRBD2 (6 bases). The germline V and J ends were trimmed by 4 bases and 5 bases, with 12 bases remaining between them. Germline values: CDR1 MGHRA, CDR2 YSYEKL. The CDR3 length is 14 residues. CDR3 DNA: TGCGCCAGCAGCCCTTGGGGGGAGAACAATGAGCAGTTCTTC. This gives the protein CASSPWGENNEQFF.

V is TRBV3-1 and J is TRBJ1-4; 9 bases line up with TRBD1. CDR1 is LGHDT, CDR2 YNNKEL, per germline (reference sequence). The CDR3 spans 15 residues. V lost 5 bases, J lost 3 bases, and 4 bases stayed unmatched. CDR3 in amino acids: CASSTRQGANEKLFF. In nucleotides, the CDR3 is TGTGCCAGCAGCACTAGACAGGGGGCTAATGAAAAACTGTTTTTT.